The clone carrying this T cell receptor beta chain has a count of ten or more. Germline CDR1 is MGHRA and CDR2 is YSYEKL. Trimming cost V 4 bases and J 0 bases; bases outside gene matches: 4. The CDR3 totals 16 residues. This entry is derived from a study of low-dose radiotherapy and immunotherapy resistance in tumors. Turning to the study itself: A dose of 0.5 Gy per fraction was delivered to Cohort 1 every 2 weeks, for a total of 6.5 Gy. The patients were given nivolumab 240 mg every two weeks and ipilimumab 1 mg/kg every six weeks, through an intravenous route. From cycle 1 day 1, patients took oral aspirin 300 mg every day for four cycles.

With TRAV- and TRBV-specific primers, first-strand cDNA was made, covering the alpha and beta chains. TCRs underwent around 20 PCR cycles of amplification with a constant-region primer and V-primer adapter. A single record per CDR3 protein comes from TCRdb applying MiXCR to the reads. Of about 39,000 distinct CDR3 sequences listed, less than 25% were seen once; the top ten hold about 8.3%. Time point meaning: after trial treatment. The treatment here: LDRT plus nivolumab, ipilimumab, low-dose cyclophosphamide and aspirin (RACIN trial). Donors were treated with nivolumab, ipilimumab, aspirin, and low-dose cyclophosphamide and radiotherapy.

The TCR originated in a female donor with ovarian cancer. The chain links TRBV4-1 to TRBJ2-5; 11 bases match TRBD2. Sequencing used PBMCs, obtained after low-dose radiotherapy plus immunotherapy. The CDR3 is CASSRPGLADQETQYF. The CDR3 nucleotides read TGCGCCAGCAGCCGCCCGGGACTAGCGGACCAAGAGACCCAGTACTTC.